One sample yielded the 14 T cell receptor beta chains listed below, sequenced in a study of T cell responses to AZD1222 COVID-19 vaccine. Sequencing was performed with immunoSEQ multiplex PCR; in TCRdb, only in-frame clones are kept and a portion is missing. In the table there are some 140,000 clones, roughly 91% of which are singletons. Sequencing used peripheral blood, obtained 28 days after the second AZD1222 dose. The source of these receptors is an adult who received the AZD1222 COVID-19 vaccine.

The chain combines TRBV2 with TRBJ2-5; 10 bases align to TRBD1. Per the germline V gene, CDR1 is SNHLY and CDR2 is FYNNEI. With V trimmed by 4 bases and J by 0 bases, 2 bases remained unmatched. The CDR3 runs 15 residues. The CDR3 sequence is CASSGGQGYQETQYF. CDR3 sequence (DNA): TGTGCCAGCAGTGGGGGACAGGGGTACCAAGAGACCCAGTACTTC.

The chain carries TRBV19 and TRBJ2-1; a possible D gene is TRBD2 (5 bases). Looked up from germline, CDR1 is LNHDA and CDR2 is SQIVND (reference sequence). The CDR3 extends over 14 amino acids. The V end lost 1 base, the J end lost 5 bases, and 9 bases lay between the germline ends. CDR3 in amino acids: CASSIGTGDNEQFF. CDR3 DNA: TGTGCCAGTAGTATAGGGACTGGGGACAATGAGCAGTTCTTC.

The gene calls are TRBV7-8 and TRBJ1-5, with D maybe TRBD1 (6 bases). Between the trimmed V and J ends, which lost 2 bases and 9 bases, there was a span of 14 bases. The CDR3 length is 14 residues. Germline CDR1 and CDR2: SGHVS and FQNEAQ. DNA of the CDR3: TGTGCCAGCAGCTTAACGACGGCAGGGGTGCCCCAGCATTTT. Protein sequence: CASSLTTAGVPQHF.

The rearrangement links TRBV4-2 to TRBJ2-2; D is unresolved. The CDR3 totals 11 residues. V dropped 0 bases and J dropped 7 bases, with 0 bases sitting between them. CDR1 LGHNA and CDR2 YNFKEQ come from the germline V gene. CDR3 DNA: TGTGCCAGCAGCCAAGACGGGGAGCTGTTTTTT. Translating gives CASSQDGELFF.

The CDR3 loop reads CASSLAMRGMNTEAFF. Written as DNA, the CDR3 is TGTGCCAGCAGCTTAGCCATGAGGGGGATGAACACTGAAGCTTTCTTT. This rearrangement joins TRBV7-2 to TRBJ1-1; D possibly corresponds to TRBD1 (6 bases). CDR3 length equals 16 residues. V dropped 0 bases and J dropped 0 bases, with 11 bases sitting between them. Germline CDR1 is SGHTA and CDR2 is FQGNSA.

V usage is TRBV4-3 and J usage is TRBJ1-1; no clear D gene. Per germline, CDR1 LGHNA and CDR2 YSLEER. The length of the CDR3 is 14 residues. Trimming removed 1 base from V and 5 bases from J, with 11 bases in between. The CDR3 DNA sequence: TGCGCCAGCAGCCAAGGGTCTGGTAGAACTGAAGCTTTCTTT. Its protein product is CASSQGSGRTEAFF.

The rearrangement joins TRBV6-5 to TRBJ1-5; no clear D. In germline, CDR1 is MNHEY, CDR2 SVGAGI. The V end lost 6 bases, the J end lost 5 bases, and 11 bases lay between the germline ends. CDR3 length equals 13 residues. For the CDR3, the DNA is TGTGCCAGCAGCTTCGGTTGGGATCAGCCCCAGCATTTT. Its protein is CASSFGWDQPQHF.

The CDR3 spells CASSYSDYGYTF. DNA for the CDR3: TGTGCCAGCAGTTATTCGGACTATGGCTACACCTTC. The rearrangement uses TRBV6-1 and TRBJ1-2; no reliable D call. There are 12 residues in the CDR3. V lost 5 bases and J lost 3, with 7 bases in between. The germline V gene encodes CDR1 MNHNS and CDR2 SASEGT.

The gene calls are TRBV6-5 and TRBJ1-5, with D uncertain. V shed 0 bases and J shed 7 bases, with 7 bases lying between them. CDR3 length: 13 residues. Germline lookup yields CDR1 MNHEY and CDR2 SVGAGI. In DNA form, the CDR3 reads TGTGCCAGCAGTTACTCAAGTGCCCAGCCCCAGCATTTT. Translating it yields CASSYSSAQPQHF.

This chain joins TRBV30 and TRBJ1-2; no clear D. The V gene's germline CDR1 is GTSNPN and CDR2 SVGIG (reference sequence). The CDR3 contains 13 residues. Trimming stripped 0 bases from V and 6 bases from J, with 11 bases between. The CDR3 protein is CAWSVQANNGYTF. DNA for the CDR3: TGTGCCTGGAGTGTGCAAGCCAATAATGGCTACACCTTC.

This clone was seen more than once but under ten times. The V and J genes are TRBV20-1 and TRBJ2-7, with D possibly TRBD2 on 5 matching bases. Per the germline V gene, CDR1 is DFQATT and CDR2 is SNEGSKA (reference sequence). This CDR3 contains 14 residues. Deletions cut 3 bases from V and 3 bases from J, with 15 bases between. The CDR3 coding sequence is TGCAGTGCTAGTACTTCTGGAGGATTCTACGAGCAGTACTTC. Encoded protein: CSASTSGGFYEQYF.

The DNA of the CDR3 is TGTGCCAGCAGTGAGCGGGGCCAGTTCTCCGGGGAGCTGTTTTTT. This gives the protein CASSERGQFSGELFF. The chain links TRBV25-1 to TRBJ2-2; tentative D call: TRBD2 (6 bases). Germline values: CDR1 MGHDK, CDR2 SYGVNS. There are 15 residues in the CDR3. Trimming stripped 3 bases from V and 6 bases from J, with 14 bases between.

V gene TRBV6-5 combines with J gene TRBJ1-2, with D possibly TRBD1 on 5 matching bases. This CDR3 has 15 amino acids. Trimming shortened V by 5 bases and J by 5 bases, and 18 bases separated the two germline ends. The germline V gene encodes CDR1 MNHEY and CDR2 SVGAGI. In nucleotides, the CDR3 is TGTGCCAGCAGTCTCGGGGGGTCCCAGCCTTATGGCTACACCTTC. As protein: CASSLGGSQPYGYTF.

The chain combines TRBV19 with TRBJ1-2; D is uncertain. The length of the CDR3 is 15 residues. Germline V gene data show CDR1 as LNHDA and CDR2 as SQIVND (reference sequence). Trimming pared 7 bases from V and 6 bases from J, leaving 21 bases between. The CDR3 protein is CASIDLGERADGYTF. For the CDR3, the DNA is TGTGCCAGTATTGATCTTGGGGAGAGAGCTGATGGCTACACCTTC.